The T cell receptor beta chain described here comes from a study of regulatory T cells in long-lasting Graves disease. Study-wide background: New Graves' disease cases had less than 3 months of antithyroid drugs.

Construction of the TCR beta libraries employed iRepertoire HTBI primers in conjunction with Arm-PCR of CDR3 regions. TCRdb reanalysed the multiplex PCR reads using MiXCR and keeps one entry per CDR3 protein. The sample has around 400,000 distinct CDR3 sequences, about a sixth seen once; the top ten hold approximately 22%. V shed 6 bases and J 0 bases; nucleotides not matched to a gene: 7. The CDR3 loop spans 15 amino acids. In germline, CDR1 is DFQATT, CDR2 SNEGSKA (reference sequence). Specified time point: newly diagnosed GD, antithyroid drugs for less than 3 months. Researchers made the TCR library from RNA that was extracted from PBMCs. A word on this clonotype: The antigen is unknown.

General study findings and limits: Between persistent patients, 2,500 to 3,500 public clonotypes were shared, exceeding the 966 shared between new patients. The work looked only at peripheral blood and did not look at thyroid tissue.

The TCR comes from a female donor with Graves disease. The specimen was peripheral blood mononuclear cells (PBMCs), collected at new diagnosis, from a patient treated with antithyroid drugs. The rearrangement links TRBV20-1 to TRBJ2-7, with 11 bases that match TRBD2. CDR3 in DNA: TGCAGTGCGAGGGGACTAGCGGATAGCTCCTACGAGCAGTACTTC. Translating gives CSARGLADSSYEQYF.